This T cell receptor beta chain was sequenced during a study of blood T cell repertoires in COVID-19 (dated by TCRdb to 2018 to 2020). A note on the overall study: Samples covering the acute and convalescent phases of COVID-19 were provided by collaborators in the United States, Italy and Spain. The dataset comprised deeply sampled blood TCRbeta repertoires from subjects exposed to, actively infected with, or recovered from COVID-19. The repertoires were released in a freely available public database meant as a resource for research on the immune response to SARS-CoV-2. The sample metadata nearly always contained a de-identified subject ID, COVID-19 status, age in years and sex. The material from the prospective study consisted of cDNA or gDNA derived from T cells, B-cell-depleted T cells, or PBMCs. The samples were drawn from the first 160 participants of the ongoing ImmuneRACE study and from 950 to 1,500 subjects provided by 6 global collaborators. Where available, HLA class I and class II types were obtained from metadata supplied by the sample provider rather than from assay-based typing. On the study overall, not on this receptor specifically: The amount of clinical and demographic metadata varied by source and participant and was provided uncurated.

Note on this clone: Its binding antigen is unknown. Base qualities were left out, and no much larger clone turns up one base away.

TCRbeta CDR3 regions were amplified from genomic DNA by means of the immunoSEQ Assay, a bias-controlled multiplex PCR. The study's own analysis went as follows. Nucleated cell counts per sample were estimated from amplification of reference gene primers within the assay. Sequence reads were collapsed and filtered to measure the absolute abundance of every unique TCRbeta CDR3 rearrangement. For each sample, productive Simpson clonality was calculated by taking the square root of Simpson's diversity index across productive rearrangements. TCRdb re-hosts the immuneACCESS table, in-frame sequences only. Its copies lack some clones; in the studies checked, an unresolved V gene accounts for under half of them, and the cause for the rest is not known. V and J calls and clone size are as listed in that table; D and trimming were resolved from the DNA. The sample table holds approximately 300,000 clones, of which about 90% were seen once. The top ten clonotypes cover about 11% of the sample.

At one collaborating source in Seattle, patients were enrolled during active infection and were followed longitudinally through the course of disease. Whole blood was collected in K2EDTA tubes by collaborating institutions according to the institutions' own protocols. For TCRbeta analysis, collaborators shipped samples in one of three forms: frozen whole blood, isolated PBMCs, or DNA extracted from either of those sample types. The sequenced sample consisted of peripheral blood. The receptor was isolated from a woman in her 30s with COVID-19, enrolled during active disease.

The CDR3 reads CASSTKRRAYGTDTQYF. In nucleotides, the sequence is TGTGCCAGCAGCACTAAAAGGAGGGCTTACGGCACAGATACGCAGTATTTT. The chain joins TRBV3-1 (or the pseudogene TRBV3-2) to TRBJ2-3; tentative D gene TRBD2, with 6 bases matching. The germline V gene (reference sequence) gives CDR1 as LGHDT and CDR2 as YNNKEL. From the cysteine up to the phenylalanine, the CDR3 has a length of 17 residues. Kept here is only the CDR3 DNA, which spans 51 bases and is read in frame from base 1. V and J are truncated by 5 bases and 1 base respectively, leaving an intervening sequence of 19 bases.